This is a list of T cell receptor beta chains from one sample in a study of blood T cells in healthy people across ages. MiXCR, applied by TCRdb to the 5' RACE reads, yields one record per CDR3 protein. The data hold 800,000 to 1,000,000 distinct CDR3 sequences, with roughly 52% observed a single time. Sequenced material: blood. The source of these receptors is a man under 40 in good health. The CDR3 runs from the conserved cysteine through the conserved F or W. The D gene is left open where the match is weak. Size is stated for part of the rows, as once, few or many counts, or as a class when the clone is expanded.

cdr3_nt cdr3_aa v_call clone_size d_call j_call
TGTGCCAGCAGCTACAGGGGACAGAACACAGATACGCAGTATTTT CASSYRGQNTDTQYF TRBV9 NA TRBD1 TRBJ2-3
TGTGCCAGTAGCATACAGGGTTTCGGGGAGACCCAGTACTTC CASSIQGFGETQYF TRBV19 NA NA TRBJ2-5
TGTGCCATCAGTGAGACTAACGGACAGGGAAGCACAGATACGCAGTATTTT CAISETNGQGSTDTQYF TRBV10-3 NA TRBD1 TRBJ2-3
TGTGCCAGCAGGTTAGCGGCCCAGGGGGCAGATACGCAGTATTTT CASRLAAQGADTQYF TRBV28 few NA TRBJ2-3
TGCGCCAGCAGCTTGGCTGGGGACGAGCAGTACTTC CASSLAGDEQYF TRBV5-1 few NA TRBJ2-7
TGTGCCAGCAGACTGACAGGGAGGGAAGAGCAGTACTTC CASRLTGREEQYF TRBV27 few NA TRBJ2-7
TGTGCCAGCAGTTACTCGACCCTAGCGGGGAGAAATGAGCAGTTCTTC CASSYSTLAGRNEQFF TRBV6-2/TRBV6-3 few TRBD2 TRBJ2-1
TGTGCCAGCAGCTTGAGGGCCTTCCAAGAGACCCAGTACTTC CASSLRAFQETQYF TRBV7-8 NA NA TRBJ2-5
TGTGCCAGCAGCCGACTAGCCCCCAACGAGCAGTACTTC CASSRLAPNEQYF TRBV3-1 few TRBD2 TRBJ2-7
TGCAGTGTTCAGATCGGGACAGCGGACTATAATTCACCCCTCCACTTT CSVQIGTADYNSPLHF TRBV20-1 NA TRBD1 TRBJ1-6
TGCAGTGCTAGATCTGGCGCAGCGAGAGGCGAAAACCTGTTTTTT CSARSGAARGENLFF TRBV20-1 NA NA TRBJ1-4
TGTGCCAGCAGCCCCGACAGCGGGGGGTTTAATGAGCAGTTCTTC CASSPDSGGFNEQFF TRBV3-1 NA TRBD2 TRBJ2-1
TGTGCCAGCAGGGAAGGAGGGACCGGTAATTCACCCCTCCACTTT CASREGGTGNSPLHF TRBV6-5 once NA TRBJ1-6
TGCGCCAGCAGCCAAGGGGGTGGGGCTAATAGGGATGAGCAGTTCTTC CASSQGGGANRDEQFF TRBV4-3 few NA TRBJ2-1
TGCAGCGTTGGGAGGGGGAGTGAGACCCAGTACTTC CSVGRGSETQYF TRBV29-1 NA NA TRBJ2-5
TGTGCCAGCAGTCCCGGGACAGGGGGCTCGGGCGGGGAGCTGTTTTTT CASSPGTGGSGGELFF TRBV12-3/TRBV12-4 NA TRBD1 TRBJ2-2
TGTGCCAGCAGCTTCACCGGGACTCGAGCCTACGAGCAGTACTTC CASSFTGTRAYEQYF TRBV7-2 NA NA TRBJ2-7
TGTGCCAGCAGCCAAGCAGGGGACAGCCGAATCAAAGAGACCCAGTACTTC CASSQAGDSRIKETQYF TRBV3-1 NA TRBD1 TRBJ2-5
TGTGCCAGCAGTGGAGACAGGGGAACGGTAGAGACCCAGTACTTC CASSGDRGTVETQYF TRBV6-1 few TRBD1 TRBJ2-5
TGTGCCAGCAGTAACAGTATGAACACTGAAGCTTTCTTT CASSNSMNTEAFF TRBV12-3/TRBV12-4 NA NA TRBJ1-1
TGTGCCAGCAGCTTTTCAGGGTACAACGGTGAGCAGTTCTTC CASSFSGYNGEQFF TRBV7-2 NA NA TRBJ2-1
TGTGCCAGCAAAGTCCCCCTCTCCCAAGAGACCCAGTACTTC CASKVPLSQETQYF TRBV2 NA NA TRBJ2-5
TGTGCCAGCAGTTTAGACAGGGATAAATCCTACAATGAGCAGTTCTTC CASSLDRDKSYNEQFF TRBV27 NA TRBD1 TRBJ2-1
TGCAGCGCCCGGACAGGGGATATCGGGGAGCTGTTTTTT CSARTGDIGELFF TRBV29-1 NA TRBD1 TRBJ2-2
TGTGCCATCAGTGACAGGACGGCTTCCTTTGAGCAGTACTTC CAISDRTASFEQYF TRBV10-3 few NA TRBJ2-7
TGCGCCAGCAGCTCGGGAGTCAATGAGCAGTTCTTC CASSSGVNEQFF TRBV5-1 NA NA TRBJ2-1
TGCAGTGCGGCCACCGGGACAGGAAAGGACACTGAAGCTTTCTTT CSAATGTGKDTEAFF TRBV20-1 NA TRBD1 TRBJ1-1
TGTGCCAGCAGCTTAGAACAGGTCTCCTACAATGAGCAGTTCTTC CASSLEQVSYNEQFF TRBV7-2 NA NA TRBJ2-1
TGTGCCAGCAGCGTAGCTAGCGGGGGACACAATGAGCAGTTCTTC CASSVASGGHNEQFF TRBV9 NA TRBD2 TRBJ2-1
TGCAGTGCTAGGACCCAAGAATGGAGGGGGAACGAGCAGTACTTC CSARTQEWRGNEQYF TRBV20-1 NA NA TRBJ2-7
TGTGCCAGCAGCTTAGGCCTCGGGGGGGTCAATTCACCCCTCCACTTT CASSLGLGGVNSPLHF TRBV13 NA NA TRBJ1-6
TGTGCCAGCAGCCGGACTAGCGGGGGGAAAACATACACAGATACGCAGTATTTT CASSRTSGGKTYTDTQYF TRBV7-2 few TRBD2 TRBJ2-3
TGTGCCAGCAGAGAAGCGGGGTACACAGATACGCAGTATTTT CASREAGYTDTQYF TRBV6-2/TRBV6-3 few TRBD2 TRBJ2-3
TGTGCCAGCAGCCCCGGACTAGCGGGGGGCCCAGATACGCAGTATTTT CASSPGLAGGPDTQYF TRBV4-2 many TRBD2 TRBJ2-3
TGTGCCAGCTGGGCTAGCGGGAGGAGCTCCTACAATGAGCAGTACTTC CASWASGRSSYNEQYF TRBV12-3/TRBV12-4 few TRBD2 TRBJ2-7
TGTGCTTGTGGTTTCGGGACAGGACACACAGATACGCAGTATTTT CACGFGTGHTDTQYF TRBV12-5 NA TRBD1 TRBJ2-3
TGCGCCAGCAGCTTGGCCCCTGTCTACAATGAGCAGTTCTTC CASSLAPVYNEQFF TRBV5-1 NA NA TRBJ2-1
TGTGCCAGCAGTTTGGACAGGGTCGGCGGCTACACCTTC CASSLDRVGGYTF TRBV7-9 many TRBD1 TRBJ1-2
TGTGCCTGGAGTGGGACAGGGGGAACTAACTATGGCTACACCTTC CAWSGTGGTNYGYTF TRBV30 NA TRBD1 TRBJ1-2
TGCAGCGTTGAGGGGGACAGGACAAGCTCCTACGAGCAGTACTTC CSVEGDRTSSYEQYF TRBV29-1 NA TRBD1 TRBJ2-7
TGTGTCAGCAGTTATTGGGCAAGACAAGAGACCCAGTACTTC CVSSYWARQETQYF TRBV6-2/TRBV6-3 NA NA TRBJ2-5
TGTGCCAGCAGCTTATTGGGAGGGGGGATGACAGATACGCAGTATTTT CASSLLGGGMTDTQYF TRBV7-2 many NA TRBJ2-3
TGTGCCATCAGGGGACAGGGAGGCGACTATGGCTACACCTTC CAIRGQGGDYGYTF TRBV10-3 NA TRBD1 TRBJ1-2
TGTGCCAGCAAGGACAGGGTGATAGATACGCAGTATTTT CASKDRVIDTQYF TRBV6-5 NA TRBD1 TRBJ2-3
TGCAGTGCAACCGGGACAGGGGGAGACTATGGCTACACCTTC CSATGTGGDYGYTF TRBV20-1 NA TRBD1 TRBJ1-2
TGTGCCAGCTCACCAAATTGGGGAGAGAACACTGAAGCTTTCTTT CASSPNWGENTEAFF TRBV18 NA NA TRBJ1-1
TGCGCCAGCGGGGCGACACCGACCTACGAGCAGTACTTC CASGATPTYEQYF TRBV4-1 NA NA TRBJ2-7
TGTGCCAGCAGTTTACCCCCTTATGAGCAGTTCTTC CASSLPPYEQFF TRBV28 NA NA TRBJ2-1
TGCAGTGCTAGTTCCGTACAGGCCAACAATCAGCCCCAGTATTTT CSASSVQANNQPQYF TRBV20-1 NA NA TRBJ2-3
TGTGCCAGCAGCTACACAGGGTCCGGGTACGAGCAGTACTTC CASSYTGSGYEQYF TRBV12-3/TRBV12-4 NA NA TRBJ2-7
TGTGCCAGCCACTACGGAGATACGCAGTATTTT CASHYGDTQYF TRBV2 few NA TRBJ2-3
TGTGCCAGCAGCAAACGGAGGGCAGGGTGTAACGAGCAGTACTTC CASSKRRAGCNEQYF TRBV21-1 NA NA TRBJ2-7
TGTGCCAGCAGTCGCTTCTCCGGGGGTACGCAGTATTTT CASSRFSGGTQYF TRBV12-3/TRBV12-4 NA NA TRBJ2-3
TGTGCCAGCAGCCAACCATCAGGGGATATGAACACTGAAGCTTTCTTT CASSQPSGDMNTEAFF TRBV4-2 NA NA TRBJ1-1